The source of this T cell receptor (beta chain) is a study of CXCR3-negative and CXCR3-positive naive CD8 T cells. The TRB cDNA libraries were prepared by 5' RACE with UMI labels. TCRdb re-called the 5' RACE reads and catalogs CDR3 proteins one per entry, DNA excluded. This sample's table has 45,000 to 55,000 distinct CDR3 sequences. Note on this clonotype: Its antigen is unknown.

Findings of the study overall: Memory CD8+ T cell repertoires were far less diverse than both naive subsets.

The clonotype comes from a human donor in good health. Some clones in this sample may be carry-over from other donors' samples. The sample taken for sequencing was memory CD8+ T cells from blood.

The CDR3 sequence: CASSGQAYEQYF. The V and J genes are TRBV6-5 and TRBJ2-7; TCRdb calls TRBD1, which cannot be checked without DNA. CDR1 and CDR2 (germline): MNHEY, SVGAGI. The CDR3 runs to 12 residues.